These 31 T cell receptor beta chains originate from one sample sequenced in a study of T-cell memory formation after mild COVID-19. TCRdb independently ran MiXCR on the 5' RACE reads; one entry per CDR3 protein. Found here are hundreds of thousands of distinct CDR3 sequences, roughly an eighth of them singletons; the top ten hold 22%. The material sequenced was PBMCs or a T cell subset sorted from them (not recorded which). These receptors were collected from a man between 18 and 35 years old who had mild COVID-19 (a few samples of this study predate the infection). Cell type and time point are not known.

DNA of the CDR3: TGTGCCAGCTCGAACTCGGGGACCCAGTACTTC. Its translation: CASSNSGTQYF. The V call is TRBV6-5, the J call TRBJ2-5; D ambiguous. CDR1 and CDR2 (germline): MNHEY, SVGAGI. Trimming left V 8 bases short and J 7 bases short, with 11 bases between. CDR3 length equals 11 residues.

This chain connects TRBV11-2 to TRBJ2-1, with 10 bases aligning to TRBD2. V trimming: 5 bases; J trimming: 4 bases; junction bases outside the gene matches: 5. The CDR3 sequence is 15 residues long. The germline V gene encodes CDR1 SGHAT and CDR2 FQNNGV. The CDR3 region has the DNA TGTGCCAGCAGCAACGGGACTAGCGTTTACAATGAGCAGTTCTTC. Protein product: CASSNGTSVYNEQFF.

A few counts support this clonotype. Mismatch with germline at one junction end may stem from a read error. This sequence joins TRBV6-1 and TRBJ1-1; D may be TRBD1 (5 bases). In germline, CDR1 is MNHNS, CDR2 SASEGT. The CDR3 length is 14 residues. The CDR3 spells CAGSWGGGNTEAFF. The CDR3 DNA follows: TGTGCCGGCAGCTGGGGTGGGGGGAACACTGAAGCTTTCTTT.

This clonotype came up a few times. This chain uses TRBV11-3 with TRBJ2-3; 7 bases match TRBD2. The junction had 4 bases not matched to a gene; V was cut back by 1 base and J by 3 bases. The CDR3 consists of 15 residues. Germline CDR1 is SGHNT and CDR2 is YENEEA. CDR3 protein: CASSLGRGSTDTQYF. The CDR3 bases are TGTGCCAGCAGCTTAGGGCGGGGGTCTACAGATACGCAGTATTTT.

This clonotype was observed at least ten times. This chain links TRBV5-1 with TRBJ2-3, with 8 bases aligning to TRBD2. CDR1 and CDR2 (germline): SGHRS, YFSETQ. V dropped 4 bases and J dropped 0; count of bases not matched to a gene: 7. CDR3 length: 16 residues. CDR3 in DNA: TGCGCCAGCAGCCCCCGGGGGGGCACTAGCACAGATACGCAGTATTTT. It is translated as CASSPRGGTSTDTQYF.

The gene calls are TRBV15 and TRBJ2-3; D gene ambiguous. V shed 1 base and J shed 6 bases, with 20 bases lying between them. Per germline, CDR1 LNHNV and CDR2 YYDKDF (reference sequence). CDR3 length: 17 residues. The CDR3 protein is CATSRVFGSARWDTQYF. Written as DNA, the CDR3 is TGTGCCACCAGCAGAGTATTTGGTTCAGCCCGATGGGATACGCAGTATTTT.

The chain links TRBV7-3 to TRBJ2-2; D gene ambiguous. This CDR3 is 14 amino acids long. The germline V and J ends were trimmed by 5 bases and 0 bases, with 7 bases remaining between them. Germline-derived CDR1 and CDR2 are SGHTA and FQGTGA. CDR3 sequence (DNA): TGTGCCAGCAGCGGCAGGCCGAACACCGGGGAGCTGTTTTTT. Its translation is CASSGRPNTGELFF. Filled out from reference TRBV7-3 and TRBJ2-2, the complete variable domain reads GAGVSQTPSNKVTEKGKYVELRCDPISGHTALYWYRQSLGQGPEFLIYFQGTGAADDSGLPNDRFFAVRPEGSVSTLKIQRTERGDSAVYLCASSGRPNTGELFFGEGSRLTVL.

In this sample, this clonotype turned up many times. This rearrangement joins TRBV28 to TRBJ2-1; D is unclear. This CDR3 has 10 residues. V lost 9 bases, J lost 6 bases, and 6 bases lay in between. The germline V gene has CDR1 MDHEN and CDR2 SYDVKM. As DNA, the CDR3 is TGTGCCAGTGGCGCCAATGAGCAGTTCTTC. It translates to CASGANEQFF.

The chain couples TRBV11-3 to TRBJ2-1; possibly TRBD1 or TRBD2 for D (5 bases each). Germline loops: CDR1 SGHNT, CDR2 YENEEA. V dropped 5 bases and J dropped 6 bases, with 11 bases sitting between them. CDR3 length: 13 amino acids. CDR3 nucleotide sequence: TGTGCCAGCAGCCCCGGGGCAAGCAATGAGCAGTTCTTC. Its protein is CASSPGASNEQFF.

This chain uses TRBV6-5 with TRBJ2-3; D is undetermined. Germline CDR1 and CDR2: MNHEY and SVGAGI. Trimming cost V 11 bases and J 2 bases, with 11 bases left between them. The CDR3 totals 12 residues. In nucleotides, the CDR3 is TGTGCCTCACAAAACCCCACAGATACGCAGTATTTT. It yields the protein CASQNPTDTQYF.

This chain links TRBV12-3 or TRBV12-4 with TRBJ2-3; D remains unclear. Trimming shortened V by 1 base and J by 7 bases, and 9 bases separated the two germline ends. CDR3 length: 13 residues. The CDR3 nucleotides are TGTGCCAGCAGTTTAGGAGGTCTTTATACGCAGTATTTT. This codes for CASSLGGLYTQYF.

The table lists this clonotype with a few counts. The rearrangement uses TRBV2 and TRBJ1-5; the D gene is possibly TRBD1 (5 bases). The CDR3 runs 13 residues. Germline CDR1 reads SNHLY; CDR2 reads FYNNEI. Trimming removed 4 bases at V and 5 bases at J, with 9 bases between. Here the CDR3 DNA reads TGTGCCAGCAGTGTCTGGGGACATCAGCCCCAGCATTTT. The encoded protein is CASSVWGHQPQHF.

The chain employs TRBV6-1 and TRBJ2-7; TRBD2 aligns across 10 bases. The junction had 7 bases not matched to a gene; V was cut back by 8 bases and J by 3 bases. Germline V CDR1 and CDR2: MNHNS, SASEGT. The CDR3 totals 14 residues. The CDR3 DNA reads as TGTGCCAGCGTATTAGCGGGGGGCCTCTACGAGCAGTACTTC. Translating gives CASVLAGGLYEQYF.

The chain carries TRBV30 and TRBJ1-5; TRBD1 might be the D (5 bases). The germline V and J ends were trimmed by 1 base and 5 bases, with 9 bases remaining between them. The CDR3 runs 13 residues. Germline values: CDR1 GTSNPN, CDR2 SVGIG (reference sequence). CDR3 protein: CAWSGDRDQPQHF. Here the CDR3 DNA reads TGTGCCTGGAGTGGGGACCGCGATCAGCCCCAGCATTTT.

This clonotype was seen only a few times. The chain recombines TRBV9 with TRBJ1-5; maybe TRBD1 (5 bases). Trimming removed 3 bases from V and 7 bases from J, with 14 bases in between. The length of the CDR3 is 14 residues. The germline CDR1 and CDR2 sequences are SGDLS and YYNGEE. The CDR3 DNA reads TGTGCCAGCAGCGCTCAGGGAAGCGACCAGCCCCAGCATTTT. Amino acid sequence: CASSAQGSDQPQHF.

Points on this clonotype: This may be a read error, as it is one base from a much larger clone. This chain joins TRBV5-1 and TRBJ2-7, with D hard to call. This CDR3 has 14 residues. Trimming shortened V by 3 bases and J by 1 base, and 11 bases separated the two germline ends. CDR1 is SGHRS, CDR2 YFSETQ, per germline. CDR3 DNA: TGCGCCAGCAGCTCGGTACAACCTTCCTACGAGCAGTACTTC. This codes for CASSSVQPSYEQYF.

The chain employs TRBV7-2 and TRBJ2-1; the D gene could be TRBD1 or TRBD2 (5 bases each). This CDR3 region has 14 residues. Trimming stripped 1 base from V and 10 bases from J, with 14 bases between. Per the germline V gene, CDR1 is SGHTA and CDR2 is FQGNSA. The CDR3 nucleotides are TGTGCCAGCAGCTTAGTTGGCGGAGAGGGGGAGCAGTTCTTC. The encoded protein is CASSLVGGEGEQFF.

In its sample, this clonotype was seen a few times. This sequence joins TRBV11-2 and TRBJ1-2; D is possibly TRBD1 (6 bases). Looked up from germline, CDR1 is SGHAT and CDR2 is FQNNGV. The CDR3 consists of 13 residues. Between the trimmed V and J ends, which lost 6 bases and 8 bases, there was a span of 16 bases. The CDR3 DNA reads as TGTGCCAGCAGGTTGCAGGGGTCCGCGGGCTACACCTTC. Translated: CASRLQGSAGYTF.

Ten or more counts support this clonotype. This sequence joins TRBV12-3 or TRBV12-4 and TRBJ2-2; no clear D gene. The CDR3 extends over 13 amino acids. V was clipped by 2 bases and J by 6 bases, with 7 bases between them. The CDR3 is CASSLSRAGELFF. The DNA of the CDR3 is TGTGCCAGCAGTTTAAGCCGGGCCGGGGAGCTGTTTTTT.

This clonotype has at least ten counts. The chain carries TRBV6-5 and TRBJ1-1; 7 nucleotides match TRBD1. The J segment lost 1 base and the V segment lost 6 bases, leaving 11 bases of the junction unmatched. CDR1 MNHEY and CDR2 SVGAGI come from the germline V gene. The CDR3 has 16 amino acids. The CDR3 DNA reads TGTGCCAGCAGCTCTCAGAGGGGGCGGGGGAACACTGAAGCTTTCTTT. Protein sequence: CASSSQRGRGNTEAFF.

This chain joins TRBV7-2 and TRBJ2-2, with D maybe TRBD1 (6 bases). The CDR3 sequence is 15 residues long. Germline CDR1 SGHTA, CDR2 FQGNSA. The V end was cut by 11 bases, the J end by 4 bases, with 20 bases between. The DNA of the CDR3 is TGTGCCGGCACTAGGGGGACCCCGGGCACCGGGGAGCTGTTTTTT. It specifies CAGTRGTPGTGELFF.

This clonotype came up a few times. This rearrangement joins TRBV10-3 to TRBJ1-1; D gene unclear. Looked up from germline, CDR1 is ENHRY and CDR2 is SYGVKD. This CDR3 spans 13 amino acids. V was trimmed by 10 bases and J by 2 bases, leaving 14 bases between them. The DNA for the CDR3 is TGTGCCACTACCCCCGGAGAAAACACTGAAGCTTTCTTT. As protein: CATTPGENTEAFF.

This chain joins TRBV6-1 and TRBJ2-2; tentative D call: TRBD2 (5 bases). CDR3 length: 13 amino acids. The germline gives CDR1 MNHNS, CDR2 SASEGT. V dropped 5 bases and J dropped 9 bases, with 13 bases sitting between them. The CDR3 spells CASSPGVTRELFF. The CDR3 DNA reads TGTGCCAGCAGTCCCGGGGTAACGAGGGAGCTGTTTTTT.

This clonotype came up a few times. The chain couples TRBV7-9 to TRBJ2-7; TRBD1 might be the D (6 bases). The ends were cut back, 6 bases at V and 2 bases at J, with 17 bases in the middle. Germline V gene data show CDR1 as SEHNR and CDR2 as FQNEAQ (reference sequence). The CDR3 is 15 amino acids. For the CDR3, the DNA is TGTGCCAGCAGTGGAGTTAGAGGGGGACCCTACGAGCAGTACGTC. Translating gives CASSGVRGGPYEQYV.

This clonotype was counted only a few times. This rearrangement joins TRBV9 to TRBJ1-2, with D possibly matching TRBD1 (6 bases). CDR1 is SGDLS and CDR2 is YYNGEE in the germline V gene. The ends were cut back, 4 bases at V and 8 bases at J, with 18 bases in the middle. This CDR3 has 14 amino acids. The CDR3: CASSFRGDSEGYTF. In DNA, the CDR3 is TGTGCCAGCAGCTTCAGGGGAGACAGCGAGGGCTACACCTTC.

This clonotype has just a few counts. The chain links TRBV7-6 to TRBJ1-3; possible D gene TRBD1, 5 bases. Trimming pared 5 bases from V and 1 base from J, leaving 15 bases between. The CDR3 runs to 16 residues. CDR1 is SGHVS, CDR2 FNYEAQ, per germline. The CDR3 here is CASSDLTRVSGNTIYF. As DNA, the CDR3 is TGTGCCAGCAGCGACTTAACCAGGGTGTCTGGAAACACCATATATTTT.

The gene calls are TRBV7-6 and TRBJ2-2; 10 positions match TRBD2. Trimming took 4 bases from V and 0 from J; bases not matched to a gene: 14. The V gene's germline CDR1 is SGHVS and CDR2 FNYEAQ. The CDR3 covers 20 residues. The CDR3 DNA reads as TGTGCCAGCAGCTCTTCTAGCGGGGGCGTCCTGTTCGCGAACACCGGGGAGCTGTTTTTT. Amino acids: CASSSSSGGVLFANTGELFF. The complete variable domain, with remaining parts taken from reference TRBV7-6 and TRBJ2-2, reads GAGVSQSPRYKVTKRGQDVALRCDPISGHVSLYWYRQALGQGPEFLTYFNYEAQQDKSGLPNDRFSAERPEGSISTLTIQRTEQRDSAMYRCASSSSSGGVLFANTGELFFGEGSRLTVL.

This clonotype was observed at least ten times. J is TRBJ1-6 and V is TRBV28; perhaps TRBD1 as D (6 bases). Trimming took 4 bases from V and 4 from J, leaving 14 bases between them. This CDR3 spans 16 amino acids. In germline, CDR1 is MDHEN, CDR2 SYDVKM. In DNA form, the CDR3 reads TGTGCCAGCAGTTCGGATTGGACAGATTATAATTCACCCCTCCACTTT. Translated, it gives CASSSDWTDYNSPLHF. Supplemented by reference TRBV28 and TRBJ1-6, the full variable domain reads DVKVTQSSRYLVKRTGEKVFLECVQDMDHENMFWYRQDPGLGLRLIYFSYDVKMKEKGDIPEGYSVSREKKERFSLILESASTNQTSMYLCASSSDWTDYNSPLHFGNGTRLTVT.

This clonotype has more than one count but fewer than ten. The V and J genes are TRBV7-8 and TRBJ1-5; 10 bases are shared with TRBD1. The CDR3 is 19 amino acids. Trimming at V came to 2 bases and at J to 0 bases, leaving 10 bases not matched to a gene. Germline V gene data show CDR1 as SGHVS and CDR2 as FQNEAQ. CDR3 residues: CASSLPGQGFLGSNQPQHF. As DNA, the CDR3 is TGTGCCAGCAGCTTACCGGGACAGGGGTTTTTGGGTAGCAATCAGCCCCAGCATTTT.

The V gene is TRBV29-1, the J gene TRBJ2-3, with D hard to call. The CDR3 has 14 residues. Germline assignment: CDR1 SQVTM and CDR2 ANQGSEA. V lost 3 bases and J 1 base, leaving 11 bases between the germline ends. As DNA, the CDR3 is TGCAGCGTTGAGGGCTGGGTAGGCACAGATACGCAGTATTTT. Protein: CSVEGWVGTDTQYF.

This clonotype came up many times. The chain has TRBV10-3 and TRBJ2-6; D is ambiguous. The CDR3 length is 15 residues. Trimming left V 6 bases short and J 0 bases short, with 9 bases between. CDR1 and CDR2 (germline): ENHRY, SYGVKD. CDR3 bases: TGTGCCATCAGCATGGCTACCTCTGGGGCCAACGTCCTGACTTTC. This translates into CAISMATSGANVLTF.